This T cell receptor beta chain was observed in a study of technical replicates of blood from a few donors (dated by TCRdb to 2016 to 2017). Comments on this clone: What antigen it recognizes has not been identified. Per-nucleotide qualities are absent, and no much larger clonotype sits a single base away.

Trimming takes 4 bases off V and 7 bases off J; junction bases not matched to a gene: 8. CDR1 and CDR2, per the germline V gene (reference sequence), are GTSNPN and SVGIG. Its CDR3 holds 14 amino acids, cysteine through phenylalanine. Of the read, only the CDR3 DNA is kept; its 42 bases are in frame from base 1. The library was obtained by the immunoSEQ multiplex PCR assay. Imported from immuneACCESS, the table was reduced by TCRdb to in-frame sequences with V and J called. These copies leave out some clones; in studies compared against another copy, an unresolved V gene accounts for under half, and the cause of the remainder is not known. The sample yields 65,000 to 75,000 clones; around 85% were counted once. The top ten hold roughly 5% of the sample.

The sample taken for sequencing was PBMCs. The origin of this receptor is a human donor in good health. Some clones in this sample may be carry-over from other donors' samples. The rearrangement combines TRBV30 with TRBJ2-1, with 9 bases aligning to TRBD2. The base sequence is TGTGCCTGGACCTTCAGCGGGAGGAGGAATGAGCAGTTCTTC. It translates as CAWTFSGRRNEQFF. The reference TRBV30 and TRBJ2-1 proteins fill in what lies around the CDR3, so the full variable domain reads SQTIHQWPATLVQPVGSPLSLECTVEGTSNPNLYWYRQAAGRGLQLLFYSVGIGQISSEVPQNLSASRPQDRQFILSSKKLLLSDSGFYLCAWTFSGRRNEQFFGPGTRLTVL.